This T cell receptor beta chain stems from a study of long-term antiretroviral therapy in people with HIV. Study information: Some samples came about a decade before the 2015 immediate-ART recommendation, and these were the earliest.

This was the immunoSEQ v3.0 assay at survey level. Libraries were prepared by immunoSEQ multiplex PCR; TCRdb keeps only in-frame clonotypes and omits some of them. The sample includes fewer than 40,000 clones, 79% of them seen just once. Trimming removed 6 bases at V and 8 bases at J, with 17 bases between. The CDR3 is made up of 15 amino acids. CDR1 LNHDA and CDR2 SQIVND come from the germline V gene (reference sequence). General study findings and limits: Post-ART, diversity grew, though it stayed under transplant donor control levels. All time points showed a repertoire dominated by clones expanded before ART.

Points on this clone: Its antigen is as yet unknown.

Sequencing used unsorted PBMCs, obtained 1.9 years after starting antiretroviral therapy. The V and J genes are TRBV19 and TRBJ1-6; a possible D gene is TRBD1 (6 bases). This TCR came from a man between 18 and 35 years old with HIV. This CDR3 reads CASRDRGDTYSPLHF. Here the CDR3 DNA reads TGTGCCAGTAGGGATAGGGGGGACACCTATTCACCCCTCCACTTT.